This T cell receptor (beta chain) originates from a study of cytomegalovirus exposure and HLA in healthy donors. Across the whole study: Unique TCR beta sequences numbering around 110 million came from roughly 180 million T cells in an earlier analysis.

The study, taken as a whole, reports: Later work found that TCR association rates differed between HLA loci; DRB1 had the most and HLA-C the fewest.

CDR1 SQVTM and CDR2 ANQGSEA come from the germline V gene. The CDR3 sequence is 15 residues long. The V end lost 4 bases, the J end lost 0 bases, and 16 bases lay between the germline ends. Both 60 Vbeta primers and 13 Jbeta primers went into the PCR. Assay used: immunoSEQ multiplex PCR; TCRdb lists only in-frame clones, some missing. The table includes around 200,000 clones, about 79% detected once. This clone was detected only once. Its antigen is unidentified. The chain carries TRBV29-1 and TRBJ2-7; D is possibly TRBD1 (6 bases). The TCR sequence derives from a male donor in good health and CMV-seronegative. The sample taken for sequencing was PBMCs. The CDR3 sequence: CSVAPSGQSSYEQYF. The DNA for the CDR3 is TGCAGCGTTGCCCCGTCCGGACAGAGCTCCTACGAGCAGTACTTC.